One TCR beta chain is described in this entry. This sample was taken from a study of control samples from healthy donors and cancer patients. Repertoires were generated with immunoSEQ multiplex PCR, while TCRdb's copy carries only in-frame clones and drops some. The sample shows 85,000 to 95,000 clones, approximately 90% of them seen only once. The germline V gene has CDR1 LNHDA and CDR2 SQIVND (reference sequence). The V and J ends lost 6 bases and 2 bases, in that order; junction bases with no gene match: 8. This CDR3 is 16 amino acids long. The specimen sequenced was blood. The rearrangement links TRBV19 to TRBJ1-5, with 9 bases matching TRBD1. The receptor was isolated from a woman younger than 45 in good health. The CDR3 is CASRSDRQGGNQPQHF. CDR3 nucleotides: TGTGCCAGTAGATCGGATCGACAGGGGGGCAATCAGCCCCAGCATTTT.